The 16 T cell receptor beta chains presented below share a single source sample, sequenced in a study of CD8+ T cells in alopecia areata. The sequencing template was cDNA reverse transcribed from extracted RNA. Only in-frame clones appear in the TCRdb table, and some are missing; sequencing was by immunoSEQ multiplex PCR. The sample carries 100,000 to 150,000 clones, roughly 54% recorded once. The material sequenced was CD4+ T cells sorted from blood, taken at week 0. The receptors originated from a human donor with alopecia areata.

This clone was recorded only once. The chain carries TRBV7-2 and TRBJ1-2, with 7 nucleotides matching TRBD1. V was clipped by 6 bases and J by 3 bases; unmatched bases: 7. The CDR3 runs to 14 residues. Germline assignment: CDR1 SGHTA and CDR2 FQGNSA. CDR3 sequence: CASSRGRGDYGYTF. The CDR3 DNA follows: TGTGCCAGCAGTAGAGGCAGGGGGGACTATGGCTACACCTTC.

This clone occurred a few times. This chain connects TRBV19 to TRBJ1-1; D is ambiguous. The germline V gene encodes CDR1 LNHDA and CDR2 SQIVND (reference sequence). V lost 4 bases and J lost 5, with 8 bases in between. The CDR3 has 12 residues. The CDR3 coding sequence is TGTGCCAGTAGTACCGCGGGGACTGAAGCTTTCTTT. Protein: CASSTAGTEAFF.

CDR3 amino acids: CASSLPGPYYNEQFF. The CDR3 DNA is TGTGCCAGCAGCCTACCGGGACCATACTACAATGAGCAGTTCTTC. The chain has TRBV14 and TRBJ2-1; tentatively, D is TRBD1 or TRBD2 (5 bases each). The CDR3 loop spans 15 amino acids. The germline V gene has CDR1 SGHDN and CDR2 FVKESK. Trimming removed 4 bases at V and 3 bases at J, with 13 bases between.

The DNA for the CDR3 is TGTGCCAGCAGCCCAATCGGACAGGGGGCGAAGTACGAGCAGTACTTC. It translates to CASSPIGQGAKYEQYF. This rearrangement joins TRBV7-2 to TRBJ2-7; 11 bases fit TRBD1. Germline V gene lookup returns CDR1 SGHTA and CDR2 FQGNSA. The CDR3 runs to 16 residues. Trimming cost V 5 bases and J 4 bases; bases outside gene matches: 10. The full variable domain, rest sourced from reference TRBV7-2 and TRBJ2-7, is GAGVSQSPSNKVTEKGKDVELRCDPISGHTALYWYRQSLGQGLEFLIYFQGNSAPDKSGLPSDRFSAERTGGSVSTLTIQRTQQEDSAVYLCASSPIGQGAKYEQYFGPGTRLTVT.

This clone was observed a handful of times. The identical CDR3 is also encoded by other nucleotide sequences in the sample. Here the CDR3 DNA reads TGCGCCAGCAGCTTGAGCACAGATACGCAGTATTTT. The encoded protein is CASSLSTDTQYF. This chain connects TRBV5-1 to TRBJ2-3; D is unresolved. The CDR3 contains 12 residues. With 1 base removed from V and 0 bases from J, the gap between germline ends came to 0 bases. Germline CDR1 is SGHRS and CDR2 is YFSETQ.

The count of this clone is one. The J gene is TRBJ2-3, the V gene TRBV4-2, with 7 nucleotides matching TRBD2. This CDR3 spans 15 amino acids. The germline V gene has CDR1 LGHNA and CDR2 YNFKEQ. Losses at the gene ends were 0 bases for V and 4 bases for J; bases not matched to a gene: 4. The CDR3 DNA reads TGTGCCAGCAGCCAAGACGGGGGGAGCCCAGATACGCAGTATTTT. Protein sequence: CASSQDGGSPDTQYF.

This chain uses TRBV30 with TRBJ2-7; D remains unclear. This CDR3 is built from 14 residues. Germline V lookup: CDR1 GTSNPN, CDR2 SVGIG (reference sequence). Trimming left V 0 bases short and J 0 bases short, with 9 bases between. The CDR3 sequence is CAWSVSLSSYEQYF. CDR3 nucleotides: TGTGCCTGGAGTGTATCCCTCAGCTCCTACGAGCAGTACTTC.

This clone was seen only a few times. The chain has TRBV19 and TRBJ2-6, with D uncertain. Germline CDR1 reads LNHDA; CDR2 reads SQIVND (reference sequence). CDR3 size: 15 residues. The germline V and J ends were trimmed by 2 bases and 2 bases, with 7 bases remaining between them. CDR3 residues: CASSIQVAGANVLTF. The CDR3 region has the DNA TGTGCCAGTAGTATACAAGTAGCTGGGGCCAACGTCCTGACTTTC.

This clone has more than one count but fewer than ten. This sequence joins TRBV11-2 and TRBJ2-7; D is unclear. Trimming left V 5 bases short and J 0 bases short, with 8 bases between. Germline lookup yields CDR1 SGHAT and CDR2 FQNNGV. The CDR3 contains 13 residues. The CDR3 region is CASSLLTSYEQYF. The CDR3 region has the DNA TGTGCCAGCAGCCTCTTGACCTCCTACGAGCAGTACTTC.

Only a few counts were recorded for this clone. CDR3 DNA: TGTGCCATCAGTGTCGGGAAACGGGATGGCTACACCTTC. This translates into CAISVGKRDGYTF. The chain uses TRBV10-3 and TRBJ1-2, with D unresolved. The CDR3 sequence is 13 residues long. Deletions cut 4 bases from V and 6 bases from J, with 12 bases between. From germline, CDR1 is ENHRY and CDR2 SYGVKD.

There are a few counts of this clone. The CDR3 loop is CASSHRLVDEQYF. CDR3 sequence (DNA): TGTGCCAGCAGCCATCGGCTGGTCGACGAGCAGTACTTC. This chain links TRBV11-2 with TRBJ2-7; D gene ambiguous. Per germline, CDR1 SGHAT and CDR2 FQNNGV. The CDR3 consists of 13 residues. V shed 5 bases and J shed 5 bases, with 13 bases lying between them.

This clone was detected ten times or more. The chain links TRBV2 to TRBJ2-3; no clear D. Germline V gene sequence: CDR1 SNHLY, CDR2 FYNNEI. The CDR3 totals 12 residues. V was shortened by 4 bases and J by 10 bases, with 12 bases between the two germline ends. Here the CDR3 DNA reads TGTGCCAGCAGTGTGACCGAGTCGGCGCAGTATTTT. Residues: CASSVTESAQYF.

This chain links TRBV4-2 with TRBJ1-4; D is uncertain. The V and J ends lost 1 base and 8 bases respectively, with 14 bases between them. There are 15 residues in the CDR3. Germline-derived CDR1 and CDR2 are LGHNA and YNFKEQ. The CDR3 loop reads CASSQVIGADEKLFF. CDR3 in DNA: TGTGCCAGCAGCCAAGTCATCGGAGCTGACGAAAAACTGTTTTTT.

The chain is built from TRBV5-4 and TRBJ2-1; 9 nucleotides line up with TRBD2. The CDR3 consists of 16 residues. Per germline, CDR1 SGHNT and CDR2 YYREEE (reference sequence). V lost 0 bases, J lost 4 bases, and 5 bases stayed unmatched. In DNA form, the CDR3 reads TGTGCCAGCAGCTTGGCGGCGGGGGGGCCTTACAATGAGCAGTTCTTC. Encoded protein: CASSLAAGGPYNEQFF.

The rearrangement links TRBV5-4 to TRBJ1-1, with a weak D call TRBD1 (5 bases). This CDR3 region has 14 residues. The V and J ends lost 4 bases and 1 base respectively, with 11 bases between them. Per germline, CDR1 SGHNT and CDR2 YYREEE (reference sequence). Here the CDR3 DNA reads TGTGCCAGCAGCGCTAAAACAGGGAACACTGAAGCTTTCTTT. Residues: CASSAKTGNTEAFF.

Points on this clone: Other DNA sequences from this sample encode an identical CDR3 as well. J is TRBJ1-5 and V is TRBV19; D is uncertain. CDR3 size: 13 residues. V was cut by 3 bases and J by 5 bases, with 8 bases left in between. Germline assignment: CDR1 LNHDA and CDR2 SQIVND (reference sequence). As DNA, the CDR3 is TGTGCCAGTAGTATTGGGAGGGATCAGCCCCAGCATTTT. Residues: CASSIGRDQPQHF.